Detailed here is one T cell receptor (beta chain). Germline trimming cut 4 bases from V and 2 bases from J; bases unmatched to any gene: 4. CDR1 and CDR2 (germline): SGHTA, FQGNSA. CDR3 length: 15 amino acids. This entry belongs to a study of control samples from healthy donors and cancer patients. TCRdb keeps only in-frame clones here, not all; method: immunoSEQ multiplex PCR. The repertoire consists of approximately 150,000 clones, with approximately 94% occurring once and the leading ten covering roughly 15%. This chain connects TRBV7-2 to TRBJ1-5; TRBD1 agrees at 8 bases. The TCR was taken from a man between 60 and 70 years old with colorectal cancer. Source material: PBMCs. The CDR3 loop is CASSSEGQGNQPQHF. Here the CDR3 DNA reads TGTGCCAGCAGCTCTGAGGGACAGGGCAATCAGCCCCAGCATTTT.